This T cell receptor beta chain was identified in a study of shared clonotypes between healthy human individuals. The wider study: In total, the donors were a couple of women and a few men aged 18 to 49. There were three CD4 naive, three CD4 memory, two CD8 naive and one CD8 memory plates per donor.

The CDR3 is made up of 18 amino acids. Germline CDR1 is SGHNT and CDR2 is YENEEA. V was pared by 5 bases and J by 0 bases, with 13 bases of the junction left unmatched. Comments on this clone: The antigen is undetermined.

CD4+ cell separation produced CD45RA+ naive and CD45RA-negative memory subsets. Assay used: immunoSEQ multiplex PCR; TCRdb lists only in-frame clones, some missing. The sample has some 1.4 million clones, 96% seen once; the top ten hold about 1.2%. General study results and limits: Several donors showed sharing of 4.5% to 5% of naive CD4 clonotypes.

The chain combines TRBV11-3 with TRBJ2-1, with 7 bases matching TRBD2. Material for sequencing was naive CD4+ T cells sorted from blood. Indicated subset: CD45RA+ positively selected. The TCR was taken from a man aged 25 to 45 in good health. DNA for the CDR3: TGTGCCAGCAGCCCCGAGACGGGAGGAATCAGCTCCTACAATGAGCAGTTCTTC. It specifies CASSPETGGISSYNEQFF.